The clone carrying this T cell receptor beta chain was observed at least ten times. This CDR3 has 14 amino acids. Germline V gene lookup returns CDR1 LGHNT and CDR2 FRNRAP. Trimming removed 3 bases from V and 0 bases from J, with 6 bases in between. The data were obtained in a study of regulatory T cells in long-lasting Graves disease. Construction of TCR beta libraries relied on iRepertoire HTBI primers and on Arm-PCR targeting CDR3 regions. TCRdb recomputed calls from the multiplex PCR reads with MiXCR, one row per CDR3 protein. This table has around 400,000 distinct CDR3 sequences, approximately 15% appearing once. Documented time point: newly diagnosed GD, antithyroid drugs for less than 3 months. The TCR library was made from RNA extracted from PBMCs. The same data also went into a second study, on T cells in Graves' hyperthyroidism and ophthalmopathy. Turning to that study: Pregnant or lactating patients were excluded, as were those with uncontrolled infection or other autoimmune disease.

This material consisted of peripheral blood mononuclear cells (PBMCs), taken at new diagnosis, from a patient treated with antithyroid drugs. V usage is TRBV12-5 and J usage is TRBJ2-1, with a tentative D call TRBD2 (5 bases). This TCR derives from a middle-aged woman with Graves disease. The CDR3 loop is CASGFSVSYNEQFF. The CDR3 coding sequence is TGTGCTAGTGGTTTTAGCGTCTCCTACAATGAGCAGTTCTTC.